Sequencing of this T cell receptor (beta chain) was carried out in a study of monozygotic twins with inflammatory bowel disease. Study conclusions and caveats: The study found lower TCRbeta diversity (inverse Simpson) in IBD patients than in healthy co-twins.

TCRdb reprocessed the 5' RACE reads and reports one entry per CDR3 protein, with no DNA. Recorded for this sample: around 190,000 distinct CDR3 sequences. As concerns this clonotype: What it recognizes is unknown.

Germline V gives CDR1 MNHEY, CDR2 SVGAGI. The CDR3 has 19 residues. Unfractionated whole blood yielded total RNA, and T cells were not sorted. V usage is TRBV6-5 and J usage is TRBJ2-5; no DNA is available, so the TRBD2 call from TCRdb remains unchecked. This receptor was identified in a human donor with ulcerative colitis or Crohn's disease, or a healthy co-twin of an affected twin (not recorded which). Source material: blood. The CDR3 protein is CASSYCCRLAGAVWETQYF.